These 21 T cell receptor beta chains share one sample of origin, sequenced in a study of beta chain features in type 1 diabetes. Study results and caveats: TCRB CDR3s from Type 1 diabetes patients were moderately but significantly shorter in all four CD4+ subsets.

What was sequenced were expressed TCRB transcripts, since all of the isolated RNA had been reverse transcribed. Produced via immunoSEQ multiplex PCR; TCRdb's table is partial and in-frame only. The sample includes around 130,000 clones, roughly 10% of them seen just once. No antigen has been identified for these receptors. What was sequenced was central memory CD4+ T cells from blood. These receptors originate from a man aged 25-45 years with type 1 diabetes.

Of note for this clone: Other DNA sequences from this sample encode an identical CDR3 as well. This chain joins TRBV6-5 and TRBJ1-1; possibly TRBD1 for D (5 bases). Germline loops: CDR1 MNHEY, CDR2 SVGAGI. The length of the CDR3 is 15 residues. The V end was cut by 0 bases, the J end by 3 bases, with 11 bases between. Here the CDR3 reads CASSYSRTGDTEAFF. The CDR3 DNA sequence: TGTGCCAGCAGTTACTCCCGAACGGGGGACACTGAAGCTTTCTTT.

This chain links TRBV5-4 with TRBJ1-5; 9 bases agree with TRBD1. V was pared by 4 bases and J by 1 base, with 6 bases of the junction left unmatched. The CDR3 totals 16 residues. Looked up from germline, CDR1 is SGHNT and CDR2 is YYREEE (reference sequence). CDR3 residues: CASSQQQGASNQPQHF. CDR3 nucleotide sequence: TGTGCCAGCAGCCAACAACAGGGGGCAAGCAATCAGCCCCAGCATTTT.

This clone occurred a few times. V is TRBV10-3 and J is TRBJ1-2; D unresolved. This CDR3 has 13 amino acids. Germline CDR1 ENHRY, CDR2 SYGVKD. Trimming took 6 bases from V and 6 from J, leaving 14 bases between them. The CDR3, as DNA: TGTGCCATCAGCGCCCACGCGGGTGATGGCTACACCTTC. Its translation is CAISAHAGDGYTF.

This clone turned up a few times. The chain carries TRBV9 and TRBJ2-3; 8 nucleotides agree with TRBD2. The germline V gene has CDR1 SGDLS and CDR2 YYNGEE. Trimming cost V 1 base and J 6 bases; bases outside gene matches: 4. The CDR3 consists of 14 residues. The CDR3 reads CASSVQIAGDTQYF. The CDR3 DNA is TGTGCCAGCAGCGTACAGATAGCGGGGGATACGCAGTATTTT. Variable domain in full (rest from reference TRBV9 and TRBJ2-3): DSGVTQTPKHLITATGQRVTLRCSPRSGDLSVYWYQQSLDQGLQFLIQYYNGEERAKGNILERFSAQQFPDLHSELNLSSLELGDSALYFCASSVQIAGDTQYFGPGTRLTVL.

This clone was seen only a few times. V gene TRBV5-6 combines with J gene TRBJ2-2; 8 bases agree with TRBD2. Germline V gene data show CDR1 as SGHDT and CDR2 as YYEEEE. V trimming: 2 bases; J trimming: 4 bases; junction bases outside the gene matches: 4. The CDR3 is 15 amino acids. DNA for the CDR3: TGTGCCAGCAGCTTCGAGCTAGCGGGCACCGGGGAGCTGTTTTTT. Its protein product is CASSFELAGTGELFF. Full variable domain (rest looked up from reference TRBV5-6 and TRBJ2-2): DAGVTQSPTHLIKTRGQQVTLRCSPKSGHDTVSWYQQALGQGPQFIFQYYEEEERQRGNFPDRFSGHQFPNYSSELNVNALLLGDSALYLCASSFELAGTGELFFGEGSRLTVL.

V usage is TRBV4-1 and J usage is TRBJ1-2, with 10 nucleotides matching TRBD1. This CDR3 is 15 amino acids long. Germline loops: CDR1 MGHRA, CDR2 YSYEKL. V lost 2 bases to trimming and J lost 7 bases; unmatched junction nucleotides: 7. The CDR3 region is CASSQTGQGESGYTF. The DNA of the CDR3 is TGCGCCAGCAGCCAAACCGGACAGGGGGAAAGTGGCTACACCTTC.

The V call is TRBV4-3, the J call TRBJ2-3; 9 bases align to TRBD2. The CDR3 contains 14 residues. Trimming cost V 4 bases and J 5 bases; bases outside gene matches: 4. Germline CDR1 reads LGHNA; CDR2 reads YSLEER. CDR3 protein: CASSPAGGEDTQYF. CDR3 DNA: TGCGCCAGCAGCCCGGCGGGGGGGGAAGATACGCAGTATTTT.

V and J are TRBV30 and TRBJ2-5; tentative D call: TRBD2 (5 bases). V was cut by 5 bases and J by 4 bases, with 8 bases left in between. This CDR3 spans 11 amino acids. Per the germline V gene, CDR1 is GTSNPN and CDR2 is SVGIG (reference sequence). In DNA form, the CDR3 reads TGTGCCTGGGAGGCGGGAGAGACCCAGTACTTC. Protein sequence: CAWEAGETQYF.

The chain couples TRBV5-1 to TRBJ2-1; 7 bases are shared with TRBD2. The CDR3 extends over 16 amino acids. Germline V gene lookup returns CDR1 SGHRS and CDR2 YFSETQ. The V segment lost 0 bases and the J segment 0 bases; nucleotides outside the gene matches: 3. The CDR3: CASSLGGGGSYNEQFF. The DNA for the CDR3 is TGCGCCAGCAGCTTGGGGGGCGGGGGCTCCTACAATGAGCAGTTCTTC.

The chain joins TRBV4-3 to TRBJ1-4; the D gene is possibly TRBD1 (5 bases). The V gene's germline CDR1 is LGHNA and CDR2 YSLEER. The CDR3 consists of 15 residues. V gave up 0 bases and J gave up 9 bases, with 14 bases separating them. CDR3 residues: CASSQEFVRVQKLFF. In nucleotides, the CDR3 is TGCGCCAGCAGCCAAGAGTTCGTCAGGGTCCAAAAACTGTTTTTT.

This chain links TRBV7-9 with TRBJ1-2; 8 bases fit TRBD1. Germline V gene sequence: CDR1 SEHNR, CDR2 FQNEAQ (reference sequence). V trimming: 2 bases; J trimming: 7 bases; junction bases outside the gene matches: 6. The CDR3 covers 14 residues. CDR3 DNA: TGTGCCAGCAGCTTAAGCCAGGGGGCCCGTGGCTACACCTTC. Encoded protein: CASSLSQGARGYTF.

The table lists this clone with a few counts. The chain employs TRBV9 and TRBJ2-5; D not certain. The CDR3 consists of 13 residues. Looked up from germline, CDR1 is SGDLS and CDR2 is YYNGEE. The V and J ends lost 0 bases and 3 bases respectively, with 6 bases between them. The CDR3 DNA reads TGTGCCAGCAGCGTAGGTCTCGAAGAGACCCAGTACTTC. As protein: CASSVGLEETQYF. Drawing the rest from reference TRBV9 and TRBJ2-5, the complete variable domain is DSGVTQTPKHLITATGQRVTLRCSPRSGDLSVYWYQQSLDQGLQFLIQYYNGEERAKGNILERFSAQQFPDLHSELNLSSLELGDSALYFCASSVGLEETQYFGPGTRLLVL.

This clone was detected a few times. In DNA form, the CDR3 reads TGTGCCAGTAGTCGGGGGGAAGGTTCACCCCTCCACTTT. It translates to CASSRGEGSPLHF. The chain combines TRBV19 with TRBJ1-6, with D tentatively TRBD1 (5 bases). The CDR3 is 13 amino acids. The germline CDR1 and CDR2 sequences are LNHDA and SQIVND (reference sequence). V lost 5 bases and J lost 9, with 11 bases in between.

This clone was seen a handful of times. The V call is TRBV9, the J call TRBJ2-2, with D uncertain. Per the germline V gene, CDR1 is SGDLS and CDR2 is YYNGEE. The CDR3 is 12 residues long. Deletions cut 4 bases from V and 8 bases from J, with 9 bases between. The CDR3: CASSPNEGELFF. The CDR3 coding sequence is TGTGCCAGCAGCCCAAATGAGGGGGAGCTGTTTTTT. Supplemented by reference TRBV9 and TRBJ2-2, the full variable domain reads DSGVTQTPKHLITATGQRVTLRCSPRSGDLSVYWYQQSLDQGLQFLIQYYNGEERAKGNILERFSAQQFPDLHSELNLSSLELGDSALYFCASSPNEGELFFGEGSRLTVL.

This clone has just a few counts. In DNA, the CDR3 is TGTGCCAGCAGCCGGGACAGGGTGCCCTACGAGCAGTACTTC. Amino acids: CASSRDRVPYEQYF. The chain carries TRBV25-1 and TRBJ2-7; 9 bases match TRBD1. Germline V CDR1 and CDR2: MGHDK, SYGVNS. The CDR3 is 14 residues long. Unmatched junction bases numbered 5, after V lost 6 bases and J lost 2 bases.

The rearrangement uses TRBV6-1 and TRBJ2-1, with D possibly being TRBD1 (6 bases). V was trimmed by 2 bases and J by 6 bases, leaving 11 bases between them. The CDR3 extends over 14 amino acids. The germline V gene has CDR1 MNHNS and CDR2 SASEGT. CDR3 DNA sequence: TGTGCCAGCAGTGAATGGGGGCAGATCAATGAGCAGTTCTTC. The encoded protein is CASSEWGQINEQFF.

This clone was detected a few times. V and J are TRBV5-6 and TRBJ1-2; TRBD1 aligns across 10 bases. The CDR3 covers 13 residues. V lost 2 bases and J lost 13; bases outside the gene matches: 8. Germline V gives CDR1 SGHDT, CDR2 YYEEEE. CDR3 DNA sequence: TGTGCCAGCAGCTTCGGGGACAGGGGTTTTTTCACCTTC. It codes for CASSFGDRGFFTF.

This clone occurred once. The chain is built from TRBV19 and TRBJ1-1; 8 nucleotides line up with TRBD1. Germline V gene sequence: CDR1 LNHDA, CDR2 SQIVND (reference sequence). There are 15 residues in the CDR3. Trimming removed 3 bases from V and 2 bases from J; junction bases left unmatched: 5. CDR3 in DNA: TGTGCCAGTAGTATTACCCAGGGGGCCAACACTGAAGCTTTCTTT. Protein sequence: CASSITQGANTEAFF.

This clone was picked up a small number of times. This rearrangement joins TRBV11-3 to TRBJ2-3; possibly TRBD1 for D (6 bases). Germline loops: CDR1 SGHNT, CDR2 YENEEA. Trimming removed 6 bases at V and 2 bases at J, with 12 bases between. The CDR3 extends over 14 amino acids. The CDR3 here is CASSSKGVTDTQYF. In DNA, the CDR3 is TGTGCCAGCAGTTCGAAGGGGGTCACAGATACGCAGTATTTT.

The chain is built from TRBV9 and TRBJ1-1, with TRBD1 identical over 7 bases. Trimming removed 0 bases from V and 11 bases from J; junction bases left unmatched: 7. Germline V gene data show CDR1 as SGDLS and CDR2 as YYNGEE. The CDR3 consists of 13 residues. CDR3 residues: CASSVGQGDRAFF. CDR3 DNA sequence: TGTGCCAGCAGCGTAGGACAGGGAGATAGGGCTTTCTTT.

Regarding this clone: At one end, the junction sequence differs from germline, possibly due to a read error. This sequence joins TRBV4-3 and TRBJ1-3, with 7 bases matching TRBD1. This CDR3 has 11 amino acids. The V gene's germline CDR1 is LGHNA and CDR2 YSLEER. The CDR3 is CASSLRDSSLF. CDR3 sequence (DNA): TGCGCCAGCAGCCTGCGGGACAGTTCCTTGTTT.